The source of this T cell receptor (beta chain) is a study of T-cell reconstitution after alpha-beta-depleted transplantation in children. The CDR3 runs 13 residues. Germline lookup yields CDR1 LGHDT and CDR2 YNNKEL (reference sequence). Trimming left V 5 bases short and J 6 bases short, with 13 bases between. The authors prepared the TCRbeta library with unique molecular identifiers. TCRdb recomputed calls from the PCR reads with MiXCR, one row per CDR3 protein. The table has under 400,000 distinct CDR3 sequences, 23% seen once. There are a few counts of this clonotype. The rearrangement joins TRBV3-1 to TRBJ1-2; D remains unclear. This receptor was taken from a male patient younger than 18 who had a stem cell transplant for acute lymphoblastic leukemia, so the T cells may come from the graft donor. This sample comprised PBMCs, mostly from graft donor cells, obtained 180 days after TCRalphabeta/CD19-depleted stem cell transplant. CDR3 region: CASSFSTENGYTF. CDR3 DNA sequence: TGTGCCAGCAGCTTCTCTACAGAAAATGGCTACACCTTC.